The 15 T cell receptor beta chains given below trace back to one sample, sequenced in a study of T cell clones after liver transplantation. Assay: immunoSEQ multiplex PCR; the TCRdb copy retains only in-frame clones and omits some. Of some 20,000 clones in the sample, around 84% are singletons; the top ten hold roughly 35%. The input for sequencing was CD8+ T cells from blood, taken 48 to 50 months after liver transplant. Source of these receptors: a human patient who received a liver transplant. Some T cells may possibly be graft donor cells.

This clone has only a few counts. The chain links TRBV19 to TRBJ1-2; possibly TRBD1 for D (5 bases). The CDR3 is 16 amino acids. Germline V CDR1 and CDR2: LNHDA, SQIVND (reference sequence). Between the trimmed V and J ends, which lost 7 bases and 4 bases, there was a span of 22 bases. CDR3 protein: CASIPEGARGSYGYTF. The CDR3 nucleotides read TGTGCCAGTATCCCGGAAGGGGCCAGAGGCTCCTATGGCTACACCTTC.

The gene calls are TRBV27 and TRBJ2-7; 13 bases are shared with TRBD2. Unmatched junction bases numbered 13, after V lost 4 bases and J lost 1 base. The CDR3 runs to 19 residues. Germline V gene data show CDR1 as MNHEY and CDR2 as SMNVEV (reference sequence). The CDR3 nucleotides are TGTGCCAGCAGTTCGAAGGACTCGGGACTAGCGGGACTTTCCTACGAGCAGTACTTC. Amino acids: CASSSKDSGLAGLSYEQYF.

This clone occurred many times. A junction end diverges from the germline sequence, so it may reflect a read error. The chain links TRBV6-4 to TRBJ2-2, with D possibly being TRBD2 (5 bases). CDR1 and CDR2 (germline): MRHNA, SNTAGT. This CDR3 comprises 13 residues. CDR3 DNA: TGTGCCAGCAGTGAGAAGCTGTCCCGGGGAGCTGTTTTT. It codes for CASSEKLSRGAVF.

For the CDR3, the DNA is TGTGCCAGCAGTTTTAGCGGGAATCCCAATGAGCAGTTCTTC. This codes for CASSFSGNPNEQFF. The chain couples TRBV27 to TRBJ2-1; TRBD2 matches at 8 bases. Trimming at V came to 3 bases and at J to 6 bases, leaving 4 bases not matched to a gene. The CDR3 runs 14 residues. Germline V lookup: CDR1 MNHEY, CDR2 SMNVEV (reference sequence).

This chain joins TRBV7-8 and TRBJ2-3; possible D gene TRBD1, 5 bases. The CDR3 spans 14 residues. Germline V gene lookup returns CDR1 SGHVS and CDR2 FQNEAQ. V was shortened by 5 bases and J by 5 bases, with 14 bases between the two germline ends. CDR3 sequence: CASSHQGRVDTQYF. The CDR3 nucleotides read TGTGCCAGCAGCCACCAGGGCAGGGTAGATACGCAGTATTTT.

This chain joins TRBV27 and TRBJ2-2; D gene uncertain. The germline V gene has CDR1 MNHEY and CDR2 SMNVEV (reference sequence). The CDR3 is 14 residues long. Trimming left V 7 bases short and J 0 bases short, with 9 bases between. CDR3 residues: CASTGYSNTGELFF. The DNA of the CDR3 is TGTGCCAGCACCGGGTACTCGAACACCGGGGAGCTGTTTTTT.

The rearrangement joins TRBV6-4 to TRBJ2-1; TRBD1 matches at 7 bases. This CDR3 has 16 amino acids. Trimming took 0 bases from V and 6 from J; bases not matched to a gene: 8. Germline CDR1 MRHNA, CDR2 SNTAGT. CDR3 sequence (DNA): TGTGCCAGCAGTGACTCGACCACAGGGGCTATCAATGAGCAGTTCTTC. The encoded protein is CASSDSTTGAINEQFF.

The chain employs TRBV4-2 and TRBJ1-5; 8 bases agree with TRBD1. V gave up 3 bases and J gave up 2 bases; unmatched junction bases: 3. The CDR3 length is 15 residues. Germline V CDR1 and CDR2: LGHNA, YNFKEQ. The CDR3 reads CASSHEQGGNQPQHF. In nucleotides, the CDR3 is TGTGCCAGCAGCCATGAACAGGGGGGCAATCAGCCCCAGCATTTT.

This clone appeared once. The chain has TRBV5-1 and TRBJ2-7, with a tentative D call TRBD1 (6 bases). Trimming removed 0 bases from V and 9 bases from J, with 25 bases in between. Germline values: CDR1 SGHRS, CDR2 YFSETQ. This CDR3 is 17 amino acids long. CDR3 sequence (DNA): TGCGCCAGCAGCTTGGAGTGGGGGCCCCACCTTTTTACGATGCAGTACTTC. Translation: CASSLEWGPHLFTMQYF.

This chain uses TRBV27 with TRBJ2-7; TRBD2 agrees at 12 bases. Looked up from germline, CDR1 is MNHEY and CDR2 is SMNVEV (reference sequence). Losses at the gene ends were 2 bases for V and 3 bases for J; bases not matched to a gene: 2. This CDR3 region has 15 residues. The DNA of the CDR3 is TGTGCCAGCAGTTTACGGACTAGCGGGAACTACGAGCAGTACTTC. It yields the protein CASSLRTSGNYEQYF.

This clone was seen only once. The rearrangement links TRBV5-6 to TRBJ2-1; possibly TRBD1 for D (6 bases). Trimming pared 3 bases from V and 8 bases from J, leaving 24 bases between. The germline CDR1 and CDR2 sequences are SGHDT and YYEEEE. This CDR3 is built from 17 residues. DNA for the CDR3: TGTGCCAGCAGCTACACCCCTTCATGGGGGCTCGGACATGAGCAGTTCTTC. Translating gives CASSYTPSWGLGHEQFF. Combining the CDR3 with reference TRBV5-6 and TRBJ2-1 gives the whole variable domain DAGVTQSPTHLIKTRGQQVTLRCSPKSGHDTVSWYQQALGQGPQFIFQYYEEEERQRGNFPDRFSGHQFPNYSSELNVNALLLGDSALYLCASSYTPSWGLGHEQFFGPGTRLTVL.

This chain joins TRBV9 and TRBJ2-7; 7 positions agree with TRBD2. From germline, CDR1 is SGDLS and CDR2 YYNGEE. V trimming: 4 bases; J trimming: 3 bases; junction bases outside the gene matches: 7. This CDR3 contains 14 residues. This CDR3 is CASSQTPSGYEQYF. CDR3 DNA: TGTGCCAGCAGCCAAACTCCTAGCGGCTACGAGCAGTACTTC.

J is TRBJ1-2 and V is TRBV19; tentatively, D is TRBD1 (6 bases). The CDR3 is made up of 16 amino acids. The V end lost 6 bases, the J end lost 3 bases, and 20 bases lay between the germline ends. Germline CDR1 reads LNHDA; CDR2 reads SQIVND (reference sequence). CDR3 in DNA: TGTGCCAGTAGGCGCCCCGGGACACCCTCTTACTATGGCTACACCTTC. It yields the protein CASRRPGTPSYYGYTF.

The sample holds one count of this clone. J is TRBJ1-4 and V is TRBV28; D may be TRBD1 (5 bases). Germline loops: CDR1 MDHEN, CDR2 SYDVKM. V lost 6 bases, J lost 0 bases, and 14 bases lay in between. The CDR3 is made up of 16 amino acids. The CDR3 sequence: CASRSDIDATNEKLFF. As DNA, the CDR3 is TGTGCCAGCAGATCGGACATCGATGCAACTAATGAAAAACTGTTTTTT.

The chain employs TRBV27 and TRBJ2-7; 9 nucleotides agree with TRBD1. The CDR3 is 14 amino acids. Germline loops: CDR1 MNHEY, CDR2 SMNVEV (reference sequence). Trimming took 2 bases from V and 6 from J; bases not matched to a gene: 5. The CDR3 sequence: CASSLIGTGPEQYF. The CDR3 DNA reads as TGTGCCAGCAGTTTAATTGGGACAGGGCCCGAGCAGTACTTC.